These 27 T cell receptor beta chains came from one sample sequenced in a study of T cells in Graves' hyperthyroidism and ophthalmopathy. Template material for amplifying TCR beta CDR3 regions consisted of RNA transcripts. The HTBI primer set drove a first-round RT-PCR of the TCR CDR3. MiXCR, applied by TCRdb to the multiplex PCR reads, yields one record per CDR3 protein. The sample carries about 360,000 distinct CDR3 sequences, around 13% recorded once. Sequences were obtained from blood. These receptors all stem from a woman aged 18-29 years with Graves' hyperthyroidism.

As for this clonotype: The junction departs from germline at one end; a sequencing error may be responsible. This chain uses TRBV5-1 with TRBJ2-5; no reliable D call. The CDR3 covers 13 residues. The V gene's germline CDR1 is SGHRS and CDR2 YFSETQ. Here the CDR3 reads CASSLGPSEAQYF. The CDR3 nucleotides read TGCGCCAGCAGCCTAGGACCTTCAGAGGCCCAGTACTTC.

This clonotype was seen repeatedly, ten times or more. The chain combines TRBV28 with TRBJ2-7; D is possibly TRBD2 (5 bases). The V end was cut by 6 bases, the J end by 3 bases, with 15 bases between. CDR1 is MDHEN and CDR2 is SYDVKM in the germline V gene. This CDR3 is 14 amino acids long. CDR3 nucleotide sequence: TGTGCCAGCAGCGAGACAATCGGGGTCTACGAGCAGTACTTC. Its translation: CASSETIGVYEQYF.

Only one count was recorded for this clonotype. The V and J genes are TRBV11-3 and TRBJ2-1; D is possibly TRBD1 (6 bases). The CDR3 has 16 residues. Germline CDR1 and CDR2: SGHNT and YENEEA. The V end lost 1 base, the J end lost 6 bases, and 16 bases lay between the germline ends. Written as DNA, the CDR3 is TGTGCCAGCAGCTTAGGATCGTGGGGGCCTGGCAATGAGCAGTTCTTC. Translated, it gives CASSLGSWGPGNEQFF. Together with reference TRBV11-3 and TRBJ2-1, the CDR3 gives the full variable domain: EAGVVQSPRYKIIEKKQPVAFWCNPISGHNTLYWYLQNLGQGPELLIRYENEEAVDDSQLPKDRFSAERLKGVDSTLKIQPAELGDSAVYLCASSLGSWGPGNEQFFGPGTRLTVL.

This clonotype showed up just a few times. The junction differs from germline at one of its ends, possibly a read error. V and J are TRBV19 and TRBJ1-5, with a possible D match to TRBD1 (5 bases). Germline V gene lookup returns CDR1 LNHDA and CDR2 SQIVND (reference sequence). The CDR3 has 14 amino acids. The CDR3 DNA follows: TGTGCCAATAGTACCACGGGGGGGAATCAGCCCCAGCATTTT. As protein: CANSTTGGNQPQHF.

This clonotype was seen at least ten times. The chain employs TRBV9 and TRBJ1-1; D might be TRBD1 (6 bases). CDR1 is SGDLS, CDR2 YYNGEE, per germline. The CDR3 extends over 12 amino acids. Between the trimmed V and J ends, which lost 4 bases and 7 bases, there was a span of 11 bases. Here the CDR3 DNA reads TGTGCCAGCAGCACCCCGGACAGTGAAGCTTTCTTT. Translated, it gives CASSTPDSEAFF.

A few counts support this clonotype. Possible read error: a much larger clone is one base away. CDR3 protein: CASSLGWTYGQYF. The CDR3 coding sequence is TGTGCCAGCAGCTTAGGGTGGACCTACGGGCAGTACTTC. The V and J genes are TRBV11-2 and TRBJ2-7, with no clear D. Germline CDR1 and CDR2: SGHAT and FQNNGV. The CDR3 has 13 amino acids.

The J gene is TRBJ2-1, the V gene TRBV20-1, with 8 bases matching TRBD2. There are 15 residues in the CDR3. Germline lookup yields CDR1 DFQATT and CDR2 SNEGSKA (reference sequence). V shed 2 bases, J shed 9 bases, and the junction held 12 bases outside the gene matches. The chain's CDR3 is CSARLPGLVGGEQFF. The CDR3 bases are TGCAGTGCTAGATTACCGGGACTAGTTGGCGGTGAGCAGTTCTTC.

This clonotype has a count of ten or more. This sequence joins TRBV28 and TRBJ2-5; D is possibly TRBD1 (5 bases). This CDR3 has 18 amino acids. Trimming removed 5 bases at V and 2 bases at J, with 24 bases between. Germline-derived CDR1 and CDR2 are MDHEN and SYDVKM. The CDR3 DNA sequence: TGTGCCAGCAGTCTTTATAGTTGGACCGACAGCAGACAAGAGACCCAGTACTTC. It translates to CASSLYSWTDSRQETQYF.

This clonotype showed up many times. V gene TRBV2 combines with J gene TRBJ2-3; D uncertain. This CDR3 is 12 amino acids long. V was cut by 3 bases and J by 5 bases, with 6 bases left in between. Germline assignment: CDR1 SNHLY and CDR2 FYNNEI. The CDR3 bases are TGTGCCAGCAGTGATGAACTAGATACGCAGTATTTT. As protein: CASSDELDTQYF. The full variable domain, in which reference TRBV2 and TRBJ2-3 provide the parts outside the CDR3, is EPEVTQTPSHQVTQMGQEVILRCVPISNHLYFYWYRQILGQKVEFLVSFYNNEISEKSEIFDDQFSVERPDGSNFTLKIRSTKLEDSAMYFCASSDELDTQYFGPGTRLTVL.

The table lists this clonotype with many counts. This chain links TRBV20-1 with TRBJ1-1; D not certain. V lost 0 bases to trimming and J lost 0 bases, with 14 bases between them. The CDR3 extends over 16 amino acids. The V gene's germline CDR1 is DFQATT and CDR2 SNEGSKA (reference sequence). CDR3 in amino acids: CSARDLAQVLNTEAFF. CDR3 sequence (DNA): TGCAGTGCTAGAGATCTCGCCCAGGTACTGAACACTGAAGCTTTCTTT.

There are many counts of this clonotype. This chain connects TRBV10-3 to TRBJ2-5; 9 bases map to TRBD1. The CDR3 consists of 15 residues. V was clipped by 6 bases and J by 3 bases; unmatched bases: 8. Germline lookup yields CDR1 ENHRY and CDR2 SYGVKD. The CDR3 loop reads CAISPGTGIEETQYF. As DNA, the CDR3 is TGTGCCATCAGCCCCGGGACAGGGATTGAAGAGACCCAGTACTTC.

The chain has TRBV20-1 and TRBJ2-7, with TRBD1 matching 7 bases. Trimming at V came to 2 bases and at J to 2 bases, leaving 3 bases not matched to a gene. The V gene's germline CDR1 is DFQATT and CDR2 SNEGSKA (reference sequence). The CDR3 runs to 13 residues. CDR3 in amino acids: CSARPGTAYEQYF. The CDR3 DNA reads as TGCAGTGCTAGACCTGGGACAGCCTACGAGCAGTACTTC.

This clonotype was recorded at least ten times. This sequence joins TRBV20-1 and TRBJ2-7; D might be TRBD2 (6 bases). The germline V and J ends were trimmed by 3 bases and 0 bases, with 9 bases remaining between them. This CDR3 region has 13 residues. Germline lookup yields CDR1 DFQATT and CDR2 SNEGSKA (reference sequence). The CDR3 DNA reads TGCAGTGCTAGTGGGCGGGGCTCCTACGAGCAGTACTTC. This codes for CSASGRGSYEQYF.

In its sample, this clonotype was seen many times. The genes are TRBV29-1 and TRBJ1-5, with 7 positions matching TRBD1. This CDR3 comprises 13 residues. The germline gives CDR1 SQVTM, CDR2 ANQGSEA. V was clipped by 4 bases and J by 3 bases; unmatched bases: 3. The CDR3 bases are TGCAGCGTTGGACAGGGCATCAATCAGCCCCAGCATTTT. Encoded protein: CSVGQGINQPQHF.

Notes on this clonotype: This could be a read error, since a much larger clone is one nucleotide away. The chain employs TRBV3-1 and TRBJ1-3; D call uncertain. Trimming took 0 bases from V and 6 from J, leaving 6 bases between them. CDR3 length: 13 residues. Germline CDR1 LGHDT, CDR2 YNNKEL (reference sequence). The CDR3 here is CASSQERVNTIYF. The CDR3 nucleotides are TGTGCCAGCAGCCAAGAAAGGGTAAACACCATATATTTT.

Regarding this clonotype: This may stem from a read error, because a much larger clone lies one nucleotide away. The V and J genes are TRBV6-2 or TRBV6-3 and TRBJ2-1, with a tentative D call TRBD2 (7 bases). The CDR3 is made up of 13 amino acids. The V gene lost 7 bases and the J gene lost 7 bases, with 14 bases spanning the gap. Per the germline V gene, CDR1 is MNHEY and CDR2 is SVGEGT. CDR3 nucleotide sequence: TGTGCCAGCAAGCCTGCGGGGGCTAATGAGCAGTTCTTC. As protein: CASKPAGANEQFF.

V is TRBV12-3 or TRBV12-4 and J is TRBJ2-5, with a weak D call TRBD1 (5 bases). The V end lost 2 bases, the J end lost 4 bases, and 14 bases lay between the germline ends. The CDR3 length is 15 residues. Written as DNA, the CDR3 is TGTGCCAGCAGTTTAATGGACACCTTGGGAGAGACCCAGTACTTC. The encoded protein is CASSLMDTLGETQYF.

This clonotype has ten or more counts. The chain joins TRBV10-2 to TRBJ2-7; 11 bases fit TRBD1. The CDR3 length is 14 residues. The germline gives CDR1 WSHSY, CDR2 SAAADI. V trimming: 5 bases; J trimming: 4 bases; junction bases outside the gene matches: 4. CDR3 DNA: TGCGCCAGCAGTTATGGGACAGGGGGGTACGAGCAGTACTTC. Its translation is CASSYGTGGYEQYF.

In its sample, this clonotype was seen many times. The V gene is TRBV29-1, the J gene TRBJ1-1; D not certain. The germline gives CDR1 SQVTM, CDR2 ANQGSEA. With 5 bases removed from V and 0 bases from J, the gap between germline ends came to 13 bases. This CDR3 is 14 amino acids long. CDR3 region: CSVRAEPMNTEAFF. The DNA for the CDR3 is TGCAGCGTTCGGGCAGAGCCTATGAACACTGAAGCTTTCTTT.

This clonotype occurred many times. The gene calls are TRBV6-2 or TRBV6-3 and TRBJ2-2, with D possibly TRBD1 on 6 matching bases. V dropped 5 bases and J dropped 4 bases, with 11 bases sitting between them. CDR1 MNHEY and CDR2 SVGEGT come from the germline V gene. This CDR3 has 14 amino acids. The CDR3: CASSQTGSTGELFF. CDR3 DNA sequence: TGTGCCAGCAGTCAAACAGGGAGCACCGGGGAGCTGTTTTTT.

Regarding this clonotype: Given a much more abundant clone one base away, this may be a read error. The chain employs TRBV6-1 and TRBJ2-7; no clear D gene. CDR3 length equals 14 residues. Germline V gene data show CDR1 as MNHNS and CDR2 as SASEGT. V shed 5 bases and J shed 5 bases, with 16 bases lying between them. The CDR3 bases are TGTGCCAGCAGTCTTAGCCACGAGGCGAACGAGCAGTACTTC. Its translation: CASSLSHEANEQYF.

This clonotype was seen repeatedly, ten times or more. This chain joins TRBV5-1 and TRBJ2-7; TRBD1 agrees at 7 bases. The trim removed 0 bases at V and 2 bases at J, leaving 8 bases unmatched. CDR3 size: 16 residues. Germline V gene lookup returns CDR1 SGHRS and CDR2 YFSETQ. The CDR3 nucleotides read TGCGCCAGCAGCTTGGGGGACAGAGATTTTCCCTACGAGCAGTACTTC. Amino acid sequence: CASSLGDRDFPYEQYF. The complete variable domain, with remaining parts taken from reference TRBV5-1 and TRBJ2-7, reads KAGVTQTPRYLIKTRGQQVTLSCSPISGHRSVSWYQQTPGQGLQFLFEYFSETQRNKGNFPGRFSGRQFSNSRSEMNVSTLELGDSALYLCASSLGDRDFPYEQYFGPGTRLTVT.

This clonotype was seen many times. Compared with germline, one end of the junction differs, possibly owing to a read error. This sequence joins TRBV28 and TRBJ1-2; tentatively, D is TRBD1 (6 bases). There are 15 residues in the CDR3. Germline loops: CDR1 MDHEN, CDR2 SYDVKM. The CDR3 loop is CASSSKGGANYGYTF. The CDR3 nucleotides read TGTGCCAGTAGTTCCAAGGGGGGCGCCAACTATGGCTACACCTTC.

This clonotype was counted only a few times. The chain has TRBV10-3 and TRBJ2-3; weak D call: TRBD2 (5 bases). The V gene's germline CDR1 is ENHRY and CDR2 SYGVKD. The CDR3 has 16 amino acids. V was shortened by 7 bases and J by 2 bases, with 19 bases between the two germline ends. CDR3 protein: CAITYPRELYTDTQYF. CDR3 nucleotides: TGTGCCATCACCTACCCCCGGGAACTCTACACAGATACGCAGTATTTT.

J is TRBJ2-3 and V is TRBV7-2; 10 nucleotides match TRBD2. V lost 5 bases and J lost 11; bases outside the gene matches: 13. The CDR3 totals 15 residues. CDR1 is SGHTA and CDR2 is FQGNSA in the germline V gene. Written as DNA, the CDR3 is TGTGCCAGCAGCCCCGCCGCAGCGGGGGGGCTAATGCAGTATTTT. Translated: CASSPAAAGGLMQYF.

Ten or more counts support this clonotype. V and J are TRBV13 and TRBJ2-6; no definite D call. The V end lost 1 base, the J end lost 4 bases, and 11 bases lay between the germline ends. This CDR3 region has 16 residues. The germline CDR1 and CDR2 sequences are PRHDT and FYEKMQ (reference sequence). The CDR3 nucleotides read TGTGCCAGCAGCTTAGTCAGCGTCCCCGGGGCCAACGTCCTGACTTTC. Translated, it gives CASSLVSVPGANVLTF.

This clonotype occurred many times. The rearrangement links TRBV2 to TRBJ2-7; TRBD1 matches at 8 bases. The trim removed 7 bases at V and 5 bases at J, leaving 7 bases unmatched. The CDR3 has 13 amino acids. Germline values: CDR1 SNHLY, CDR2 FYNNEI. CDR3 DNA: TGTGCCAGCAATTCGGACAGGGTCGACGAGCAGTACTTC. This gives the protein CASNSDRVDEQYF.